The present T cell receptor beta chain was sequenced within a study of blood T cell repertoires in COVID-19. Only in-frame clones appear in the TCRdb table, and some are missing; sequencing was by immunoSEQ multiplex PCR. The data contain over 70,000 clones, 65% to 85% of them seen just once; the ten biggest clones take up around 27%. Trimming took 4 bases from V and 6 from J; bases not matched to a gene: 6. Per the germline V gene, CDR1 is SGHRS and CDR2 is YFSETQ. CDR3 length: 14 residues. This clone appeared a few times. The clonotype originates from a human donor in a cohort sampled during active COVID-19. Input material: peripheral blood. This chain links TRBV5-1 with TRBJ1-4; 7 bases fit TRBD1. The CDR3 reads CASSPKGQDEKLFF. DNA of the CDR3: TGCGCCAGCAGCCCTAAAGGACAGGATGAAAAACTGTTTTTT.